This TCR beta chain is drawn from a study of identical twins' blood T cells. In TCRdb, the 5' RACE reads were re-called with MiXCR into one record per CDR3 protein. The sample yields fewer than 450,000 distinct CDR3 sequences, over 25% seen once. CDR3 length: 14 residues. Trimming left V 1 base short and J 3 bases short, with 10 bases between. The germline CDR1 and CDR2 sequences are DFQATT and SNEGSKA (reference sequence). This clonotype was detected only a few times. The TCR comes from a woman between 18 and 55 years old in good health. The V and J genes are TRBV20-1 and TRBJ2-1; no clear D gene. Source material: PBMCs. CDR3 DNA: TGCAGTGCTAGAGGGTCTGAGAACTACAATGAGCAGTTCTTC. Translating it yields CSARGSENYNEQFF.